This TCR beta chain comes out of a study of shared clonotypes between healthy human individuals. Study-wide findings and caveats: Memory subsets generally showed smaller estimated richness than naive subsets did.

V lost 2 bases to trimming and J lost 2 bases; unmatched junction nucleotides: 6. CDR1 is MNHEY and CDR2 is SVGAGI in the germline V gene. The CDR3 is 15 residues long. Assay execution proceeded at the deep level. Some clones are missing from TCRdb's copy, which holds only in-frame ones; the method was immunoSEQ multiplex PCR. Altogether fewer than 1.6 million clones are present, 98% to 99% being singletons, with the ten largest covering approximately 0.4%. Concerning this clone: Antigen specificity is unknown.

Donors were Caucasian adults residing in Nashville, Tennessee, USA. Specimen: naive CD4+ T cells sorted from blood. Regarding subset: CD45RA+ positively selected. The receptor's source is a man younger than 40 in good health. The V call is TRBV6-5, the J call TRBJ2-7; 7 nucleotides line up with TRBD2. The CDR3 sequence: CASSYGAGFAYEQYF. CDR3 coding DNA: TGTGCCAGCAGTTACGGAGCGGGATTTGCCTACGAGCAGTACTTC.